Below, 27 T cell receptor beta chains from the same sample are listed, as sequenced in a study of Ad26.COV2.S vaccination and SARS-CoV-2 variants. Data came from immunoSEQ multiplex PCR; TCRdb stores just in-frame clones and leaves some out. The sample holds 350,000 to 400,000 clones, approximately 90% seen once. The treatment is: over 15 received Ad26.COV2.S at low or high dose, single or two shots; a few received placebo; per-sample allocation not given. Day 63 following the first vaccine or placebo injection was when the samples were taken. The source material was peripheral blood, sampled in a trial of Ad26.COV2.S vaccine versus placebo. The source of these receptors is a person between 18 and 59 years old who received the Ad26.COV2.S COVID-19 vaccine or a placebo.

The V call is TRBV29-1, the J call TRBJ1-1, with D unclear. Trimming stripped 7 bases from V and 2 bases from J, with 5 bases between. CDR1 and CDR2 (germline): SQVTM, ANQGSEA. CDR3 size: 10 residues. CDR3 residues: CSATNTEAFF. The CDR3 DNA follows: TGCAGCGCCACCAACACTGAAGCTTTCTTT.

This clone was found a few times. The V and J genes are TRBV2 and TRBJ2-2; the match to TRBD1 covers 7 bases. Germline V gene lookup returns CDR1 SNHLY and CDR2 FYNNEI. There are 14 residues in the CDR3. V lost 6 bases and J lost 5; bases outside the gene matches: 6. The CDR3: CASRRGPGTGELFF. The CDR3 DNA reads TGTGCCAGCAGGAGGGGGCCGGGGACCGGGGAGCTGTTTTTT.

CDR3 in DNA: TGTGCCAGCAGCTTAACCCCCAGCGGGGCAAGGGAGACCCAGTACTTC. It codes for CASSLTPSGARETQYF. The chain recombines TRBV7-2 with TRBJ2-5; 7 bases agree with TRBD2. Trimming at V came to 2 bases and at J to 5 bases, leaving 11 bases not matched to a gene. Germline V gene data show CDR1 as SGHTA and CDR2 as FQGNSA. The CDR3 length is 16 residues.

V gene TRBV2 combines with J gene TRBJ2-3; 11 positions agree with TRBD2. Germline loops: CDR1 SNHLY, CDR2 FYNNEI. This CDR3 is 15 amino acids long. V shed 4 bases and J 6 bases; nucleotides not matched to a gene: 6. The CDR3 here is CASSALAGGRDTQYF. Written as DNA, the CDR3 is TGTGCCAGCAGTGCCCTAGCGGGGGGCAGGGATACGCAGTATTTT.

The rearrangement joins TRBV19 to TRBJ2-4, with 8 positions matching TRBD2. Trimming cost V 5 bases and J 2 bases; bases outside gene matches: 8. CDR1 and CDR2 from the germline V gene are LNHDA and SQIVND (reference sequence). The CDR3 loop spans 16 amino acids. CDR3 in amino acids: CASSPGGDGTKNIQYF. The CDR3 DNA is TGTGCCAGTAGTCCCGGGGGGGACGGAACCAAAAACATTCAGTACTTC.

CDR3 in DNA: TGTGCCAGCAGTTTATATGGAGGCGGGGATGAAGCTTTCTTT. It specifies CASSLYGGGDEAFF. The rearrangement uses TRBV27 and TRBJ1-1; D unclear. The CDR3 length is 14 residues. Per germline, CDR1 MNHEY and CDR2 SMNVEV (reference sequence). V lost 1 base, J lost 7 bases, and 13 bases lay in between.

The chain links TRBV7-9 to TRBJ1-6, with D unresolved. The CDR3 sequence is 15 residues long. V was cut by 4 bases and J by 6 bases, with 13 bases left in between. Germline CDR1 is SEHNR and CDR2 is FQNEAQ (reference sequence). The CDR3 DNA is TGTGCCAGCAGCTGGGCGACGGGGAGTAATTCACCCCTCCACTTT. Translating gives CASSWATGSNSPLHF.

V is TRBV20-1 and J is TRBJ1-2; D is unclear. CDR3 size: 11 residues. In germline, CDR1 is DFQATT, CDR2 SNEGSKA (reference sequence). Trimming cost V 4 bases and J 4 bases, with 7 bases left between them. Written as DNA, the CDR3 is TGCAGTGCTACCGGGTCCTATGGCTACACCTTC. Protein: CSATGSYGYTF.

This chain uses TRBV7-9 with TRBJ1-6; D is possibly TRBD1 (6 bases). Trimming cost V 7 bases and J 4 bases, with 11 bases left between them. The CDR3 sequence is 14 residues long. CDR1 SEHNR and CDR2 FQNEAQ come from the germline V gene (reference sequence). The CDR3 spells CASTPGQYNSPLHF. The CDR3 nucleotides are TGTGCCAGCACCCCCGGACAGTATAATTCACCCCTCCACTTT.

This chain joins TRBV30 and TRBJ1-5; D remains unclear. Germline assignment: CDR1 GTSNPN and CDR2 SVGIG (reference sequence). Trimming took 0 bases from V and 7 from J, leaving 7 bases between them. The CDR3 length is 12 residues. CDR3 residues: CAWSVIGQPQHF. The DNA of the CDR3 is TGTGCCTGGAGTGTGATAGGGCAGCCCCAGCATTTT.

The chain is built from TRBV19 and TRBJ1-2, with TRBD1 matching 7 bases. The CDR3 covers 15 residues. The ends lost 2 bases at V and 4 bases at J; junction bases unmatched: 7. Germline assignment: CDR1 LNHDA and CDR2 SQIVND (reference sequence). CDR3 coding DNA: TGTGCCAGTAGTATATTCGCAGGGGGAGGCTATGGCTACACCTTC. Residues: CASSIFAGGGYGYTF.

This chain links TRBV4-2 with TRBJ1-2; D remains unclear. CDR1 is LGHNA and CDR2 is YNFKEQ in the germline V gene. Trimming shortened V by 1 base and J by 6 bases, and 3 bases separated the two germline ends. This CDR3 region has 11 residues. CDR3 sequence reads: CASSQGDGYTF. CDR3 DNA sequence: TGTGCCAGCAGCCAAGGGGATGGCTACACCTTC.

The chain combines TRBV27 with TRBJ1-5; 7 positions agree with TRBD1. This CDR3 has 14 residues. V trimming: 2 bases; J trimming: 7 bases; junction bases outside the gene matches: 5. Germline V gene lookup returns CDR1 MNHEY and CDR2 SMNVEV (reference sequence). CDR3 sequence reads: CASSLRQGGQPQHF. CDR3 nucleotide sequence: TGTGCCAGCAGTTTACGGCAGGGGGGCCAGCCCCAGCATTTT.

The chain recombines TRBV18 with TRBJ2-7; TRBD1 agrees at 10 bases. Germline values: CDR1 KGHSH, CDR2 LQKENI. The CDR3 is 15 amino acids. The ends lost 2 bases at V and 5 bases at J; junction bases unmatched: 6. CDR3 DNA sequence: TGTGCCAGCTCACCAACCGGGACAGGGGAACACGAGCAGTACTTC. It specifies CASSPTGTGEHEQYF.

The chain couples TRBV11-2 to TRBJ1-5; TRBD1 aligns across 7 bases. Germline values: CDR1 SGHAT, CDR2 FQNNGV. This CDR3 has 13 residues. V gave up 2 bases and J gave up 7 bases; unmatched junction bases: 2. This CDR3 is CASSLTGDQPQHF. CDR3 nucleotide sequence: TGTGCCAGCAGCTTAACAGGGGACCAGCCCCAGCATTTT.

This sequence joins TRBV2 and TRBJ2-7; 13 bases match TRBD2. CDR3 length: 13 amino acids. The trim removed 9 bases at V and 2 bases at J, leaving 1 base unmatched. Germline-derived CDR1 and CDR2 are SNHLY and FYNNEI. CDR3 residues: CASGLAGAYEQYF. The DNA for the CDR3 is TGTGCCAGTGGACTAGCGGGGGCCTACGAGCAGTACTTC. The complete variable domain, with remaining parts taken from reference TRBV2 and TRBJ2-7, reads EPEVTQTPSHQVTQMGQEVILRCVPISNHLYFYWYRQILGQKVEFLVSFYNNEISEKSEIFDDQFSVERPDGSNFTLKIRSTKLEDSAMYFCASGLAGAYEQYFGPGTRLTVT.

The rearrangement joins TRBV11-2 to TRBJ2-3; D call uncertain. Trimming removed 5 bases at V and 5 bases at J, with 8 bases between. This CDR3 spans 12 amino acids. The germline V gene encodes CDR1 SGHAT and CDR2 FQNNGV. The CDR3 reads CASSLPVDTQYF. DNA of the CDR3: TGTGCCAGCAGCCTCCCAGTAGATACGCAGTATTTT.

This chain connects TRBV6-5 to TRBJ2-3, with D tentatively TRBD1 (6 bases). Germline V CDR1 and CDR2: MNHEY, SVGAGI. V dropped 6 bases and J dropped 0 bases, with 13 bases sitting between them. This CDR3 region has 15 residues. CDR3 in amino acids: CASRGHRASTDTQYF. In nucleotides, the CDR3 is TGTGCCAGCAGGGGCCACAGGGCTAGCACAGATACGCAGTATTTT.

V and J are TRBV2 and TRBJ2-7, with D possibly being TRBD1 (6 bases). Germline V lookup: CDR1 SNHLY, CDR2 FYNNEI. The CDR3 extends over 12 amino acids. V dropped 5 bases and J dropped 2 bases, with 7 bases sitting between them. The CDR3 region is CASSPGAYEQYF. CDR3 DNA: TGTGCCAGCAGTCCAGGGGCCTACGAGCAGTACTTC.

The CDR3 DNA reads as TGTGCCAGCAGTGAAGCGAGGTTGCGGACAGGGGGTAGGAAGACCCAGTACTTC. Translation gives CASSEARLRTGGRKTQYF. The V call is TRBV2, the J call TRBJ2-5; 10 positions match TRBD1. V shed 0 bases and J 6 bases; nucleotides not matched to a gene: 13. CDR1 is SNHLY, CDR2 FYNNEI, per germline. CDR3 length: 18 residues.

This clone was observed a few times. This sequence joins TRBV5-1 and TRBJ2-2; tentatively, D is TRBD1 (6 bases). Germline V CDR1 and CDR2: SGHRS, YFSETQ. The V end was cut by 0 bases, the J end by 7 bases, with 10 bases between. The CDR3 loop spans 14 amino acids. The CDR3 DNA reads as TGCGCCAGCAGCTTGGTACAGGGCGGCGGGGAGCTGTTTTTT. Translating gives CASSLVQGGGELFF.

The gene calls are TRBV29-1 and TRBJ2-3; 7 nucleotides agree with TRBD2. The J segment lost 1 base and the V segment lost 0 bases, leaving 7 bases of the junction unmatched. This CDR3 comprises 16 residues. Germline V gene data show CDR1 as SQVTM and CDR2 as ANQGSEA. The CDR3 loop reads CSVEDPGGWGTDTQYF. DNA of the CDR3: TGCAGCGTTGAAGATCCCGGGGGGTGGGGCACAGATACGCAGTATTTT.

The gene calls are TRBV2 and TRBJ1-4; D not certain. The ends were cut back, 9 bases at V and 2 bases at J, with 13 bases in the middle. Germline V CDR1 and CDR2: SNHLY, FYNNEI. This CDR3 is 14 amino acids long. CDR3 loop: CASRWGNTNEKLFF. The DNA of the CDR3 is TGTGCCAGTAGATGGGGTAATACTAATGAAAAACTGTTTTTT.

The J gene is TRBJ2-7, the V gene TRBV7-9; TRBD1 matches at 8 bases. The V gene's germline CDR1 is SEHNR and CDR2 FQNEAQ (reference sequence). Trimming cost V 5 bases and J 2 bases; bases outside gene matches: 11. The CDR3 is made up of 16 amino acids. CDR3 amino acids: CASSPPPGQETYEQYF. The CDR3 DNA follows: TGTGCCAGCAGCCCACCCCCGGGACAGGAAACCTACGAGCAGTACTTC.

The chain carries TRBV6-5 and TRBJ2-5; 11 bases agree with TRBD1. Germline V CDR1 and CDR2: MNHEY, SVGAGI. The CDR3 extends over 15 amino acids. V lost 0 bases to trimming and J lost 9 bases; unmatched junction nucleotides: 6. The CDR3: CASSYSSGTGGSQYF. The CDR3 DNA is TGTGCCAGCAGTTACTCGAGTGGGACAGGGGGATCCCAGTACTTC.

This clone was counted a single time. This chain joins TRBV6-2 or TRBV6-3 and TRBJ2-3, with TRBD1 matching over 9 bases. This CDR3 contains 15 residues. The V and J ends lost 0 bases and 4 bases, in that order; junction bases with no gene match: 2. Germline V gene lookup returns CDR1 MNHEY and CDR2 SVGEGT. CDR3 DNA sequence: TGTGCCAGCAGTTACTCCTGGACAGGGGCAGATACGCAGTATTTT. It yields the protein CASSYSWTGADTQYF.

For the CDR3, the DNA is TGTGCCAGCAGTCCCTGGCAGGAGGCCCAAGATACGCAGTATTTT. Translating it yields CASSPWQEAQDTQYF. The rearrangement joins TRBV7-9 to TRBJ2-3, with D perhaps matching TRBD2 (5 bases). This CDR3 spans 15 amino acids. V was clipped by 6 bases and J by 5 bases, with 18 bases between them. CDR1 and CDR2 from the germline V gene are SEHNR and FQNEAQ (reference sequence).